The source of this T cell receptor beta chain is a study of cytomegalovirus exposure and HLA in healthy donors (dated by TCRdb to 2016 to 2017). Regarding the research as a whole: An earlier analysis of several hundred of the donors reported 276 Gb of sequence data and around 110 million unique TCR beta sequences obtained from about 200 million T cells. In the later analysis, no new phenotypic data were used to find candidate immune exposures; instead, reliance was placed on TCR beta sequences and their occurrence across donors. The T cell repertoires of 666 subjects were profiled by immunosequencing and related to cytomegalovirus serostatus. Among around 400 genotyped donors of the cohort, an average of approximately 240,000 unique TCR beta nucleotide sequences was sequenced per donor, of which about 19% were non-productive. Of the approximately 400 genotyped donors, roughly 85% fell in the genetic ancestry cluster associated with self-reported Caucasian donors. To predict cytomegalovirus infection status, the study brought together high-throughput TCR immunosequencing, statistical association of individual TCRs with disease status, and machine learning. Both class I and class II loci were covered by HLA typing, at four-digit resolution. All discovery cohort repertoires had been generated using a single sequencing platform. To study patterns of TCR occurrence, a later analysis re-analyzed previously published TCR beta repertoires from around 700 donors and added high-resolution HLA genotyping. An earlier analysis of 587 of the donors applied high-throughput TCR beta sequencing to assess whether each TCR beta V gene segment acted as functional or pseudogenic. Typing coverage differed by locus: A, B, C, DRB1 and DQB1 were typed in about 620-630 donors, DQA1 in 522, DPA1 in 600 to 610, and DPB1 in just under 490. Five DR-DQ haplotypes were handled as single units for association and clustering, since linkage in the cohort was strong. Donor age, sex, ethnicity and CMV serostatus were compiled together with the repertoire data. Besides the first cohort of more than 650 subjects, a separate validation cohort made up of 120 different subjects was used. In a later genetic analysis, genome-wide SNP genotypes for about three fifths of the 666 donors were used, and that subset was treated as a discovery cohort. The study aimed to test whether cataloging public T cell receptors could reveal signatures of past pathogen exposure. Roughly 320 gigabases of sequencing data and 70 million to 100 million unique TCR sequences made up an early release that covered 500 to 700 HLA-typed donors.

In total, 500 to 700 healthy bone marrow donors made up the cohort. At the time of sampling, all cohort members were nominally healthy, though unrecorded immune exposures were likely present. The donor tested CMV seropositive, placing the donor among the approximately 290 seropositive members of the cohort. A peripheral blood sample was provided by each donor, and peripheral blood mononuclear cells were used for TCR beta sequencing. Genomic DNA extraction from the blood cell samples was performed with the Qiagen DNeasy Blood Extraction Kit. The paper's findings and limits, for the study overall: In a later analysis, most CMV-associated TCR beta chains were found to appear HLA-restricted, with HLA associations seemingly driven largely by CMV exposure. Compared with equally common non-associated chains, HLA-associated TCR beta chains in a later analysis were more clonally expanded and had lower generation probabilities. Assigning TCR associations to individual alleles was difficult when HLA alleles, especially DR and DQ, strongly co-occurred. A later analysis associated about 17,000 TCR beta sequences with specific HLA alleles at a false discovery rate of 0.05. A total of 150 to 200 TCR beta chains were listed by the study as associated with cytomegalovirus. It was suggested by the authors that the approach could potentially be generalized to other disease states and immunological phenotypes. Linkage disequilibrium might explain the correlated functional status among segregating V segments, but an unknown experimental factor could not be ruled out. A further reported finding was that TCR beta sequences accurately predicted the HLA-A and HLA-B alleles for most subjects in the first cohort. Immune exposure information for the cohort was limited to CMV serostatus. According to a later analysis, parvovirus B19, influenza, CMV and Epstein-Barr virus appeared linked to several top co-occurrence clusters. Because HLA typing was missing for some donors at each locus, association tests included only the typed subset. The classifier was reported to diagnose cytomegalovirus status with high specificity and sensitivity in both the original and validation cohorts. Roughly 15 rarely observed V segments, including chromosome 9 orphons, were excluded from the earlier analysis of approximately 500 of the donors because counts were too low. The cohort was sequenced for TCR beta chains only, and without alpha or paired-chain data the features that could be detected were limited. In a later genetic analysis, a missense DCLRE1C variant was associated with V-gene and J-gene trimming of TCR beta chains, and the association was replicated in an independent cohort. According to a later genetic analysis, donors in an Asian-associated ancestry cluster had fewer N-insertions in productive TCRs than the roughly 700-donor mean. In vitro tests confirmed that a few of the cytomegalovirus-associated TCR beta chains recognize cytomegalovirus antigens. The sequencing pipeline was judged likely to have produced a cluster of highly shared sequence variants as a technical artifact. In an earlier analysis of some 550 of the donors, most TCR beta V segments were observed in productive rearrangements about 87% or about 30% of the time, broadly matching IMGT annotations. Most TCR sequences were observed very rarely across donors, whereas some public TCRs were present in many individuals. In a later analysis, TCR association rates were found to vary across HLA loci, with the most associated TCRs seen for DRB1 alleles and the fewest for HLA-C alleles. Sequencing depth was assumed to be roughly uniform across donors in the presence/absence analyses, though that assumption may not hold.

The library was prepared using the immunoSEQ multiplex PCR assay. For the multiplex PCR, a mixture combining 60 forward primers for TCR Vbeta segments and 13 reverse primers for TCR Jbeta segments was used. The CDR3 region of rearranged TCR beta genes was amplified from genomic DNA with a multiplex PCR assay. The Illumina HiSeq System was used to sequence the amplified TCR beta libraries as 87-base-pair reads. The original methods were these. A later analysis counted 75 million to 100 million unique TCR beta chains across the 666 repertoires, and 10 million to 11 million of these chains were shared by at least two donors. Raw reads were error-corrected and collapsed into unique sequences with a nearest-neighbor algorithm that merged closely related sequences to remove PCR and sequencing errors. To assign V, D and J gene segments, CDR3 sequences were aligned to IMGT reference sequences. For a sequence to be retained, a match of at least six nucleotides was required to both a V gene segment and a J gene segment. Rearrangements were called productive when the CDR3 lacked stop codons and stayed in frame with V and J; all others were non-productive. Following IMGT convention, CDR3 was defined as the stretch from the second conserved V-encoded cysteine up to the conserved J-encoded phenylalanine. In an earlier analysis of just under 600 of the donors, sequences lacking an unambiguous match to a single V gene segment were excluded. An earlier analysis of fewer than 650 of the donors classified V segments as functional when productive rearrangements were above 56.7% and as segregating when the standard deviation between donors was above 5%. A statistical classification framework was built to diagnose cytomegalovirus status from the catalog of TCR beta chain sequences. V and J gene assignment, in a later analysis, came from comparing TCR nucleotide sequences with IMGT/GENE-DB human TR gene sequences. The TCRdist pipeline was used in a later analysis to assign CDR3 sequences and most-parsimonious VDJ recombination scenarios. In a later analysis, each TCR beta chain was defined by its CDR3 amino acid sequence together with its V-gene family, and reads lacking a unique V-gene family were excluded. In a later analysis, approximately 640 highly shared, low-generation-probability nucleotide sequences were removed to address suspected cross-contamination and a sequencing artifact. For each public chain, a later analysis derived a clonal expansion index from normalized ranks of inferred template counts within each repertoire. In a later analysis, generation probabilities were computed with a VDJ recombination model fitted to out-of-frame rearrangements, and the resulting probabilities were checked against IGoR. A later analysis scored TCR-TCR, TCR-HLA and TCR-CMV co-occurrence with hypergeometric tests, applying a repertoire-size bias correction to TCR pairs. In a later analysis, false discovery rates were estimated by permuting HLA or CMV assignments 20 times. A later analysis grouped co-occurring TCRs with DBSCAN, adding TCRdist sequence similarity when clustering within HLA-allele-positive subsets. Repertoires with fewer than 30,000 or more than 120,000 public chains, plus five repertoires with anomalous nucleotide sharing, were excluded from co-occurrence clustering. Sourced from immuneACCESS, this table was stored by TCRdb with only in-frame sequences that have V and J called. A share of the clones is absent; for the studies checked, an unresolved V gene accounts for under half, and the remainder has no known explanation. V and J calls and clone size are given by that table; D and trimming were obtained from the DNA. In all, the sample holds 150,000 to 200,000 clones, and 80% to 85% of those were seen once. The ten top clones hold around 9.1% of the sample.

This clone has more than one count but fewer than ten. This clone's antigen is unknown. The input lacks base qualities; no much larger clone sits a single base away. This receptor was identified in a male donor in good health and CMV-seropositive. The sequenced sample was PBMCs.

The CDR3 corresponds to CASSAPGGNSPLHF. The DNA is as follows: TGTGCCAGCAGCGCTCCGGGAGGGAATTCACCCCTCCACTTT. The chain couples TRBV6-6 to TRBJ1-6; there is no confident call for the D gene. Including the terminal cysteine and phenylalanine, the CDR3 comprises 14 residues. Here the CDR3 DNA is all that survives: 42 bases in frame from base 1. Cut back by 6 bases and 7 bases, the V and J ends lie 13 bases apart. CDR1 and CDR2 (MNHNY, SVGAGI) derive from the germline V gene (reference sequence).